A single sample is the source of the 14 T cell receptor beta chains below, sequenced in a study of T cells expressing NK-cell markers. TCRdb re-called the 5' RACE reads, yielding one record per CDR3 amino acid sequence without DNA. In total, the table holds roughly 150,000 distinct CDR3 sequences. Sequences were obtained from blood T cells: a sorted CD56 or NKG2C T cell subset, CD4+ or CD8+ T cells, or bulk PBMC T cells (not recorded which). The source of these receptors is a man aged 18-75 years in good health.

J is TRBJ2-3 and V is TRBV7-2; TCRdb reports TRBD1, a call that lacks DNA to check it against. This CDR3 comprises 16 residues. Germline V CDR1 and CDR2: SGHTA, FQGNSA. The CDR3: CASSYNIRDLTDTQYF.

The rearrangement joins TRBV6-5 to TRBJ2-4. The CDR3 has 16 residues. Germline CDR1 and CDR2: MNHEY and SVGAGI. Here the CDR3 reads CASSYSMPEFKNIQYF.

The chain employs TRBV29-1 and TRBJ2-5; no DNA is available, so the TRBD1 call from TCRdb remains unchecked. The V gene's germline CDR1 is SQVTM and CDR2 ANQGSEA. The length of the CDR3 is 15 residues. CDR3 in amino acids: CSVDLGQGVRETQYF.

V usage is TRBV3-1 and J usage is TRBJ2-5; the TCRdb D gene call, TRBD2, has no DNA to confirm it. Per germline, CDR1 LGHDT and CDR2 YNNKEL (reference sequence). The CDR3 runs to 17 residues. The CDR3 region is CASSQDWGTSSRETQYF.

The V and J genes are TRBV5-1 and TRBJ2-3; the TRBD2 assignment by TCRdb is unverifiable without DNA. Germline V gene lookup returns CDR1 SGHRS and CDR2 YFSETQ. This CDR3 spans 17 amino acids. The CDR3 loop reads CASSSAAGTSVTDTQYF.

V and J are TRBV3-1 and TRBJ1-2; TCRdb indicates TRBD1, and absent DNA this call remains unverified. This CDR3 is built from 16 residues. The germline V gene encodes CDR1 LGHDT and CDR2 YNNKEL (reference sequence). This chain's CDR3 is CASSQDWDRGGYGYTF.

The rearrangement joins TRBV10-3 to TRBJ1-1; the D call of TRBD1 rests on TCRdb alone, since no DNA is present to check it. Germline CDR1 and CDR2: ENHRY and SYGVKD. The CDR3 loop spans 14 amino acids. The CDR3: CAINDRGQNTEAFF.

This chain links TRBV7-9 with TRBJ2-7; TCRdb picks TRBD1, but there is no DNA to check that call. This CDR3 is 14 amino acids long. Per the germline V gene, CDR1 is SEHNR and CDR2 is FQNEAQ (reference sequence). The CDR3 sequence is CASSLARAPEEQYF.

The genes are TRBV10-3 and TRBJ2-1; checking the TCRdb D call of TRBD2 is not possible without DNA. The CDR3 consists of 15 residues. Germline CDR1 ENHRY, CDR2 SYGVKD. The CDR3 sequence is CAISEGQTELNEQFF.

The chain employs TRBV7-9 and TRBJ1-2; TCRdb gives TRBD1 as the D gene, but with no DNA this cannot be confirmed. CDR3 length equals 14 residues. Germline loops: CDR1 SEHNR, CDR2 FQNEAQ (reference sequence). The CDR3: CASSLGDRAKGYTF.

This CDR3 is CASSGPRSGGAFFEQYF. J is TRBJ2-7 and V is TRBV7-9; TCRdb selects TRBD2, and the lack of DNA leaves this call unchecked. Germline loops: CDR1 SEHNR, CDR2 FQNEAQ (reference sequence). The CDR3 runs 17 residues. The full variable domain, rest sourced from reference TRBV7-9 and TRBJ2-7, is DTGVSQNPRHKITKRGQNVTFRCDPISEHNRLYWYRQTLGQGPEFLTYFQNEAQLEKSRLLSDRFSAERPKGSFSTLEIQRTEQGDSAMYLCASSGPRSGGAFFEQYFGPGTRLTVT.

The chain is built from TRBV3-1 and TRBJ2-1; TCRdb names TRBD1, which stays unverified in the absence of DNA. Germline-derived CDR1 and CDR2 are LGHDT and YNNKEL (reference sequence). The CDR3 consists of 17 residues. CDR3 amino acids: CASSQDLRGNSYNEQFF.

The chain carries TRBV7-9 and TRBJ2-1; TCRdb outputs TRBD2, but without DNA this stays unchecked. CDR1 and CDR2 from the germline V gene are SEHNR and FQNEAQ (reference sequence). The CDR3 sequence is 16 residues long. The CDR3 protein is CASSLPGRGDYNEQFF.

The CDR3 here is CASSHQQGVRAEAFF. The chain carries TRBV3-1 and TRBJ1-1; TCRdb calls TRBD1, which cannot be checked without DNA. The germline V gene has CDR1 LGHDT and CDR2 YNNKEL (reference sequence). The CDR3 loop spans 15 amino acids.